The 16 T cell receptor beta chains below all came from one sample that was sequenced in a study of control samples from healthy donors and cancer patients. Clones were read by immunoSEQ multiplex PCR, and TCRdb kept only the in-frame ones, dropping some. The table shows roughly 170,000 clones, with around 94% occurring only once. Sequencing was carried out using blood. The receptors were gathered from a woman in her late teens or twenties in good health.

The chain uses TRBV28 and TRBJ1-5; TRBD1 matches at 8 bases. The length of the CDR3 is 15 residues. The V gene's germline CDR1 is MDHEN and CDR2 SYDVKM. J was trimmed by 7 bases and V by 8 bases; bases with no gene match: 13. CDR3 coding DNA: TGTGCCAGCGGGGGACAGGCCGACCGCAGGCAGCCCCAGCATTTT. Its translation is CASGGQADRRQPQHF.

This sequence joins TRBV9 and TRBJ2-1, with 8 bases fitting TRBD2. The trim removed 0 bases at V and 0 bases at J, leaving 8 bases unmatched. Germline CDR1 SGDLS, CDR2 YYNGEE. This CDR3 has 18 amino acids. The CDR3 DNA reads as TGTGCCAGCAGCGTAGGCGGCGGGGGGTTGGGCTCCTACAATGAGCAGTTCTTC. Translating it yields CASSVGGGGLGSYNEQFF.

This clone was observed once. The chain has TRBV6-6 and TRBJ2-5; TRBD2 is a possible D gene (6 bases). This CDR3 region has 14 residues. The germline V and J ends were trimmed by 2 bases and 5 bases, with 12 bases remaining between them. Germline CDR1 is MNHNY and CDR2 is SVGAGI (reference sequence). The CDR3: CASSYRLVEETQYF. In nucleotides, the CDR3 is TGTGCCAGCAGTTACCGACTAGTAGAGGAGACCCAGTACTTC.

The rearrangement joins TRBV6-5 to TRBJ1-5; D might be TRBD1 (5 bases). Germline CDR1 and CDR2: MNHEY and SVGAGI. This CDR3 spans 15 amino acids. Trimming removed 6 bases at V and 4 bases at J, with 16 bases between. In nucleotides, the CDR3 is TGTGCCAGCAGCCTGGCCCGGGCAGGGAATCAGCCCCAGCATTTT. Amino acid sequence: CASSLARAGNQPQHF.

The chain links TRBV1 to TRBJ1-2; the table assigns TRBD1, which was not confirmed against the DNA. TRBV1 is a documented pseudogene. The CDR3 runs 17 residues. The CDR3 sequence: CTSSQRFRTDNPDGYTF. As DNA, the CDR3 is TGCACCAGCAGCCAGAGATTTAGGACAGACAATCCAGATGGCTACACCTTC.

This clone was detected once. The CDR3, as DNA: TGCGCCAGCAGCCAAGTCCGTGGGATCTCCTACGAGCAGTACTTC. It is translated as CASSQVRGISYEQYF. V usage is TRBV4-3 and J usage is TRBJ2-7, with D uncertain. V lost 1 base and J 0 bases, leaving 10 bases between the germline ends. Per the germline V gene, CDR1 is LGHNA and CDR2 is YSLEER. This CDR3 region has 15 residues.

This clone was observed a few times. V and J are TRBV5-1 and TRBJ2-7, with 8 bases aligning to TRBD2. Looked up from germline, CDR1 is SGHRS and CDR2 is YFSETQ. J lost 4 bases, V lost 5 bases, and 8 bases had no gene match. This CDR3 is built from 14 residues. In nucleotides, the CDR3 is TGCGCCAGCAGTCCCAGCGGGAGAGTTTACGAGCAGTACTTC. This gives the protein CASSPSGRVYEQYF.

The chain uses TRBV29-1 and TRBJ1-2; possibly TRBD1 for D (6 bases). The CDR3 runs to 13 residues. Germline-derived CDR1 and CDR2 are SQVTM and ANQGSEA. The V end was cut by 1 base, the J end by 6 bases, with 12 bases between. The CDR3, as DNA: TGCAGCGTTGAAGTGAAGGGGGAAGATGGCTACACCTTC. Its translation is CSVEVKGEDGYTF.

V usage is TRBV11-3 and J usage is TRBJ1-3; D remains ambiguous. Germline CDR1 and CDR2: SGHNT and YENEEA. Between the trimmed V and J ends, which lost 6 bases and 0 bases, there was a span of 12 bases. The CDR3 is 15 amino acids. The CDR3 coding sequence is TGTGCCAGCAGTCCGGACGGAATCTCTGGAAACACCATATATTTT. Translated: CASSPDGISGNTIYF.

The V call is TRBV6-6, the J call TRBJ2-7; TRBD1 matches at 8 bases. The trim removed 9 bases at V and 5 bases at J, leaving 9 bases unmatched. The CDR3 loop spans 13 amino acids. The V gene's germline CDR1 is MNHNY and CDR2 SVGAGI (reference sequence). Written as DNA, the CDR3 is TGTGCCAGTAGTAGGGACAGGAGCCACGAGCAGTACTTC. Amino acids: CASSRDRSHEQYF.

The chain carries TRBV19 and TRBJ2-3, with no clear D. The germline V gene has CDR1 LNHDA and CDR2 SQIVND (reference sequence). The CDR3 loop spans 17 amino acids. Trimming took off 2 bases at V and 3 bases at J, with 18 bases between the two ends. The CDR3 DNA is TGTGCCAGTAGTATATCCCTGGCGACGGAGAGGACAGATACGCAGTATTTT. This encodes CASSISLATERTDTQYF.

The CDR3 spells CASSKQGLSSYEQYF. In DNA, the CDR3 is TGTGCCAGCAGTAAACAGGGGTTGAGCTCCTACGAGCAGTACTTC. The chain combines TRBV6-2 or TRBV6-3 with TRBJ2-7, with TRBD1 identical over 7 bases. Germline V gives CDR1 MNHEY, CDR2 SVGEGT. V lost 5 bases and J lost 0; bases outside the gene matches: 7. The CDR3 has 15 residues.

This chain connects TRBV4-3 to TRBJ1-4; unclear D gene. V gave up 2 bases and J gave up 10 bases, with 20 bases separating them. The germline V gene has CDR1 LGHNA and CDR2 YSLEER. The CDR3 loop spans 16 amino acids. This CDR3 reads CASSQSPWDTVGKLFF. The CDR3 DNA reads TGCGCCAGCAGCCAATCCCCTTGGGATACTGTCGGAAAACTGTTTTTT.

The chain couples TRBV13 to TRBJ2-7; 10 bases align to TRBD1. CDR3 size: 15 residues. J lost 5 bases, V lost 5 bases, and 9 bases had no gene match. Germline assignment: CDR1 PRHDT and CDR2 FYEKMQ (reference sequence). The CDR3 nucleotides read TGTGCCAGCAGCCTGTCCGGGACAGGGGTCCACGAGCAGTACTTC. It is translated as CASSLSGTGVHEQYF.

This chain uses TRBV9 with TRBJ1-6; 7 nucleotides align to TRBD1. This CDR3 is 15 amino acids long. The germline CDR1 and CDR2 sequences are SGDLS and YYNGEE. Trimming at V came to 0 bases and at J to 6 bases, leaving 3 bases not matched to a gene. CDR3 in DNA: TGTGCCAGCAGCGTAGAGGGGGCAGGTAATTCACCCCTCCACTTT. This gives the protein CASSVEGAGNSPLHF.

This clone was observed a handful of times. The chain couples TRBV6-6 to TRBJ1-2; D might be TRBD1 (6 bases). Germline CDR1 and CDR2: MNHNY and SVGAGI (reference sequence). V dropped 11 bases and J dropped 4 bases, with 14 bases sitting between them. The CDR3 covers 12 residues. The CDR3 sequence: CAATGNGYGYTF. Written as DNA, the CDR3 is TGTGCCGCCACAGGGAACGGCTATGGCTACACCTTC.